This passage covers 11 T cell receptor beta chains from one sample sequenced in a study of T cell responses to AZD1222 COVID-19 vaccine. This table comes from immunoSEQ multiplex PCR, and its TCRdb copy is limited to in-frame clones, with some not included. The profile shows under 200,000 clones, around 92% of them singletons. The starting material was peripheral blood, obtained on day 0 of MenACWY control vaccination. The receptors were sampled from an adult in good health.

The V and J genes are TRBV15 and TRBJ2-7; 10 nucleotides agree with TRBD1. The CDR3 sequence is 16 residues long. Germline CDR1 reads LNHNV; CDR2 reads YYDKDF (reference sequence). J was trimmed by 3 bases and V by 1 base; bases with no gene match: 6. The CDR3 here is CATSRAPTGGGYEQYF. The CDR3 DNA is TGTGCCACCAGCAGAGCTCCGACAGGGGGCGGCTACGAGCAGTACTTC.

This chain joins TRBV28 and TRBJ2-7; D perhaps matches TRBD1 (5 bases). The CDR3 spans 16 residues. Between the trimmed V and J ends, which lost 2 bases and 6 bases, there was a span of 20 bases. Germline V lookup: CDR1 MDHEN, CDR2 SYDVKM. The CDR3 nucleotides read TGTGCCAGCAGTTTACGGGCAGGCCAGAGGACACTCGAGCAGTACTTC. It yields the protein CASSLRAGQRTLEQYF.

V usage is TRBV12-3 or TRBV12-4 and J usage is TRBJ1-2, with D hard to call. The CDR3 is 13 amino acids. V dropped 3 bases and J dropped 1 base, with 6 bases sitting between them. CDR3 bases: TGTGCCAGCAGTTTGATCTATAACTATGGCTACACCTTC. Its translation: CASSLIYNYGYTF.

The table lists this clone with a count of one. The chain carries TRBV29-1 and TRBJ1-1; TRBD1 matches at 8 bases. Germline V gene lookup returns CDR1 SQVTM and CDR2 ANQGSEA. The CDR3 covers 19 residues. J gave up 3 bases and V 1 base, and 19 bases lay outside the gene matches. CDR3 protein: CSVEAHSDRGGVWDTEAFF. CDR3 nucleotides: TGCAGCGTTGAAGCCCACTCAGACAGGGGCGGAGTGTGGGACACTGAAGCTTTCTTT.

This clone was seen only once. This chain uses TRBV6-4 with TRBJ1-3, with D maybe TRBD1 (6 bases). CDR3 length: 15 residues. Between the trimmed V and J ends, which lost 11 bases and 8 bases, there was a span of 25 bases. Germline V gene sequence: CDR1 MRHNA, CDR2 SNTAGT. CDR3 DNA sequence: TGTGCCTGCGGGGGCGCGTCGCCCCCCAGGGACACCATATATTTT. Encoded protein: CACGGASPPRDTIYF.

The gene calls are TRBV5-4 and TRBJ2-1; 10 bases agree with TRBD1. The CDR3 spans 16 residues. Germline V gene lookup returns CDR1 SGHNT and CDR2 YYREEE (reference sequence). V lost 3 bases and J lost 7; bases outside the gene matches: 10. As DNA, the CDR3 is TGTGCCAGCAGCTCCCAGGACAGGGGGTTGGGAAATGAGCAGTTCTTC. Translating gives CASSSQDRGLGNEQFF.

The chain carries TRBV10-3 and TRBJ2-7, with no clear D. The CDR3 has 13 amino acids. In germline, CDR1 is ENHRY, CDR2 SYGVKD. V lost 3 bases, J lost 1 base, and 7 bases lay in between. CDR3 coding DNA: TGTGCCATCAGTGATGGCAGGTCCTACGAGCAGTACTTC. Translated, it gives CAISDGRSYEQYF.

V gene TRBV28 combines with J gene TRBJ1-4; D remains ambiguous. Germline lookup yields CDR1 MDHEN and CDR2 SYDVKM. With 7 bases removed from V and 7 bases from J, the gap between germline ends came to 13 bases. The CDR3 is 13 amino acids. The CDR3 loop reads CASNGPSGEKLFF. CDR3 bases: TGTGCCAGCAATGGTCCATCGGGTGAAAAACTGTTTTTT. Based on the CDR3 plus reference TRBV28 and TRBJ1-4, the full variable domain is DVKVTQSSRYLVKRTGEKVFLECVQDMDHENMFWYRQDPGLGLRLIYFSYDVKMKEKGDIPEGYSVSREKKERFSLILESASTNQTSMYLCASNGPSGEKLFFGSGTQLSVL.

The rearrangement joins TRBV7-9 to TRBJ1-4, with 8 bases fitting TRBD1. Germline loops: CDR1 SEHNR, CDR2 FQNEAQ (reference sequence). After removal of 6 bases from V and 5 bases from J, the junction contained 8 bases not matched to a gene. There are 15 residues in the CDR3. The CDR3 loop reads CASRPIGQGNEKLFF. CDR3 nucleotide sequence: TGTGCCAGCAGGCCGATAGGACAGGGCAATGAAAAACTGTTTTTT.

The chain combines TRBV19 with TRBJ1-5, with unresolved D. The V gene lost 9 bases and the J gene lost 5 bases, with 17 bases spanning the gap. This CDR3 is 14 amino acids long. Germline assignment: CDR1 LNHDA and CDR2 SQIVND (reference sequence). CDR3 in amino acids: CASTLGVGDQPQHF. CDR3 nucleotide sequence: TGTGCCAGCACCCTCGGGGTTGGGGATCAGCCCCAGCATTTT. The full variable domain, rest sourced from reference TRBV19 and TRBJ1-5, is DGGITQSPKYLFRKEGQNVTLSCEQNLNHDAMYWYRQDPGQGLRLIYYSQIVNDFQKGDIAEGYSVSREKKESFPLTVTSAQKNPTAFYLCASTLGVGDQPQHFGDGTRLSIL.

The chain couples TRBV19 to TRBJ2-1; 10 positions match TRBD2. Looked up from germline, CDR1 is LNHDA and CDR2 is SQIVND (reference sequence). The CDR3 has 13 residues. The ends lost 3 bases at V and 9 bases at J; junction bases unmatched: 2. The CDR3 sequence: CASSIPSGSEQFF. CDR3 bases: TGTGCCAGTAGTATCCCTAGCGGGAGTGAGCAGTTCTTC.